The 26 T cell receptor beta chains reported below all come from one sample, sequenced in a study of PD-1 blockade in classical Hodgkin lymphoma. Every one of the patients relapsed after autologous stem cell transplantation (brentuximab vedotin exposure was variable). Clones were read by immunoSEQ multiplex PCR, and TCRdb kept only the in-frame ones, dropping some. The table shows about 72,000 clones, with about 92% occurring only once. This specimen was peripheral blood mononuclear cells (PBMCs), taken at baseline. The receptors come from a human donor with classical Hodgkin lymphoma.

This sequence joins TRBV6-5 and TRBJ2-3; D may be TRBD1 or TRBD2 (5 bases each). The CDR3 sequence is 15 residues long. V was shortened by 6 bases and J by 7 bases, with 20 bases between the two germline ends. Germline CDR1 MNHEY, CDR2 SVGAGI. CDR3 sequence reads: CASSLGTQRRNTQYF. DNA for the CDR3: TGTGCCAGCAGCCTCGGGACCCAACGGCGAAATACGCAGTATTTT.

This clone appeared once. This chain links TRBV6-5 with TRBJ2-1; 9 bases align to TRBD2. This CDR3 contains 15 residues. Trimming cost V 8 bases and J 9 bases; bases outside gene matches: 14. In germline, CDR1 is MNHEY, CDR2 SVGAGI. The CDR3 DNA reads TGTGCCAGCGGCCAGACTAGCGGAGCGTTTCTTGAGCAGTTCTTC. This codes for CASGQTSGAFLEQFF.

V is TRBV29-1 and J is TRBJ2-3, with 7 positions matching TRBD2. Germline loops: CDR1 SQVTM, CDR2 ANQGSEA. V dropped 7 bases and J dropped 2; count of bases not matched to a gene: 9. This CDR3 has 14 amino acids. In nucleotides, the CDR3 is TGCAGCGCAAAACCGCGGGGGATCACAGATACGCAGTATTTT. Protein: CSAKPRGITDTQYF.

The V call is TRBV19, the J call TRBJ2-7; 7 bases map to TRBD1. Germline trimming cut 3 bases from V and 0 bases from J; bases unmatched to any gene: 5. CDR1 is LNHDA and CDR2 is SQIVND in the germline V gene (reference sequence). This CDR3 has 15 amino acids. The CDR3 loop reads CASSIGAGGSYEQYF. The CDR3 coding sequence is TGTGCCAGTAGTATTGGAGCAGGGGGCTCCTACGAGCAGTACTTC.

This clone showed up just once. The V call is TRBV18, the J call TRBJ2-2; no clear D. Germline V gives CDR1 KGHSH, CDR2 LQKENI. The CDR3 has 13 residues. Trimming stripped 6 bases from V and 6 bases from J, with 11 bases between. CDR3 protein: CASSPVVAGELFF. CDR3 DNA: TGTGCCAGCTCCCCCGTTGTGGCCGGGGAGCTGTTTTTT.

This CDR3 is CASSDGGADEQYF. For the CDR3, the DNA is TGTGCCAGCAGTGATGGGGGGGCAGACGAGCAGTACTTC. The chain carries TRBV2 and TRBJ2-7, with D maybe TRBD2 (7 bases). V dropped 3 bases and J dropped 5 bases, with 11 bases sitting between them. CDR1 and CDR2 (germline): SNHLY, FYNNEI. The CDR3 is 13 amino acids.

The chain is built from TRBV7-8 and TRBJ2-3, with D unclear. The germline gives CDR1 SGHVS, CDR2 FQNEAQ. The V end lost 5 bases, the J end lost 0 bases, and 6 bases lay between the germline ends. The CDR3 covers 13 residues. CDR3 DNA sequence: TGTGCCAGCAGCCGATGGAGCACAGATACGCAGTATTTT. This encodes CASSRWSTDTQYF.

As DNA, the CDR3 is TGTGCCAGCAGCTCAAACTACAGGGCGATGAACACTGAAGCTTTCTTT. Protein sequence: CASSSNYRAMNTEAFF. The rearrangement links TRBV5-6 to TRBJ1-1; TRBD1 is a possible D gene (6 bases). The CDR3 extends over 16 amino acids. The V gene's germline CDR1 is SGHDT and CDR2 YYEEEE. Trimming removed 3 bases at V and 0 bases at J, with 15 bases between. The whole variable domain, remainder taken from reference TRBV5-6 and TRBJ1-1, is DAGVTQSPTHLIKTRGQQVTLRCSPKSGHDTVSWYQQALGQGPQFIFQYYEEEERQRGNFPDRFSGHQFPNYSSELNVNALLLGDSALYLCASSSNYRAMNTEAFFGQGTRLTVV.

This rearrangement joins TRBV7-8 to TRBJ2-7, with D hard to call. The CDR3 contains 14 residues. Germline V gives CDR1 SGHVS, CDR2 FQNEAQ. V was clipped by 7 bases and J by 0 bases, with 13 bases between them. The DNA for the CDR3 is TGTGCCAGCACCACAGACACAAGCTCCTACGAGCAGTACTTC. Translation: CASTTDTSSYEQYF.

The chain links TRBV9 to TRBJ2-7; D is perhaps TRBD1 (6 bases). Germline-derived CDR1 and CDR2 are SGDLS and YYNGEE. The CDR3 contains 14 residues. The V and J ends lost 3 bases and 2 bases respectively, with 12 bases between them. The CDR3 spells CASSAGQTTYEQYF. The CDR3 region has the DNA TGTGCCAGCAGCGCCGGACAGACCACCTACGAGCAGTACTTC.

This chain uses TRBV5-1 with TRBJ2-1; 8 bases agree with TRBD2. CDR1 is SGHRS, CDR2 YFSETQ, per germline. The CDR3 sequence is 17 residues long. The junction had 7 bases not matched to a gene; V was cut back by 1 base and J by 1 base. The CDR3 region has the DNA TGCGCCAGCAGCTTGAACGAGCGGGGGTCATCCTACAATGAGCAGTTCTTC. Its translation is CASSLNERGSSYNEQFF.

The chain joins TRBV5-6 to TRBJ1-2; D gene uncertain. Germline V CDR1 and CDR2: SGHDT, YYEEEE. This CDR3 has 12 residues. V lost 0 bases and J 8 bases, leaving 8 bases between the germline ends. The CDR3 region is CASSLAARGYTF. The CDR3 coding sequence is TGTGCCAGCAGCTTGGCGGCACGCGGCTACACCTTC.

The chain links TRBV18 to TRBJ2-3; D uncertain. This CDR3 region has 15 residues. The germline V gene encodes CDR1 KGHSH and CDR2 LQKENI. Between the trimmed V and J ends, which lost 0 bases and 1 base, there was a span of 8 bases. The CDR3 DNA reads TGTGCCAGCTCACCACCGAGGTGGGGCACAGATACGCAGTATTTT. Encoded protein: CASSPPRWGTDTQYF. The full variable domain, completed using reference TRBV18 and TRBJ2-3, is NAGVMQNPRHLVRRRGQEARLRCSPMKGHSHVYWYRQLPEEGLKFMVYLQKENIIDESGMPKERFSAEFPKEGPSILRIQQVVRGDSAAYFCASSPPRWGTDTQYFGPGTRLTVL.

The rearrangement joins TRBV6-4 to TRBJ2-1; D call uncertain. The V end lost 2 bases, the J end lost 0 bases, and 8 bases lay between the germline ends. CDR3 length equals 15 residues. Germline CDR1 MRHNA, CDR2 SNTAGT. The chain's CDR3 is CASSDGVSSYNEQFF. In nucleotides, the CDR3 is TGTGCCAGCAGTGACGGGGTGAGCTCCTACAATGAGCAGTTCTTC.

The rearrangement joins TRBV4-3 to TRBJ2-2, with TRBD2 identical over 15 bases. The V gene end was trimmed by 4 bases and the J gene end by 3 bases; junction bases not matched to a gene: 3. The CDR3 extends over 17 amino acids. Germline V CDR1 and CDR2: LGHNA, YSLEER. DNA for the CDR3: TGCGCCAGCAGCCCCGGACTAGCGGGAGGGGACACCGGGGAGCTGTTTTTT. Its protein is CASSPGLAGGDTGELFF.

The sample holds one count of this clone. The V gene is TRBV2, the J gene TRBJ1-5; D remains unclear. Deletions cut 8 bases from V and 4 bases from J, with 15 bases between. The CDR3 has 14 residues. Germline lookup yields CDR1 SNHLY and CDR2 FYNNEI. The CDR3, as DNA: TGTGCCAGCGATATGGAATGGGGAAATCAGCCCCAGCATTTT. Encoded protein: CASDMEWGNQPQHF.

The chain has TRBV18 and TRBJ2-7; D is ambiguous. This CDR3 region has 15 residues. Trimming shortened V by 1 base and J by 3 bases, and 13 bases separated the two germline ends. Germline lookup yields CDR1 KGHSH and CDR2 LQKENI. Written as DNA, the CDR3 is TGTGCCAGCTCACCACAGGGCACCTCAGTCTACGAGCAGTACTTC. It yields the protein CASSPQGTSVYEQYF.

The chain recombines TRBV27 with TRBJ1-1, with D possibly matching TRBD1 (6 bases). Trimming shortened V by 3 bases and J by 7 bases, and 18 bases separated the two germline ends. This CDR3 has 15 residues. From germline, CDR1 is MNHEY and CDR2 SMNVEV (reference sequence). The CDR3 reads CASSFWQGQQVEAFF. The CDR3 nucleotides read TGTGCCAGCAGTTTTTGGCAGGGACAACAGGTTGAAGCTTTCTTT.

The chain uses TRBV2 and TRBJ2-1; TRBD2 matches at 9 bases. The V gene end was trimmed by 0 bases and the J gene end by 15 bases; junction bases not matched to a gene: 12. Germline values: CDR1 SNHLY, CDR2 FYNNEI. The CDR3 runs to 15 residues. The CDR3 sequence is CASSEALSQREVLFF. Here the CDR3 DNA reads TGTGCCAGCAGTGAAGCGCTTAGCCAGCGGGAGGTACTGTTCTTC.

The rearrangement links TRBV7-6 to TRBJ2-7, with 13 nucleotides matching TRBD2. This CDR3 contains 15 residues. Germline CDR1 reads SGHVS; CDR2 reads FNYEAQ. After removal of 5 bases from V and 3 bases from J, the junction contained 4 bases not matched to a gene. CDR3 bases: TGTGCCAGCAGCCCGCGACTAGCGGGAGGCTACGAGCAGTACTTC. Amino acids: CASSPRLAGGYEQYF.

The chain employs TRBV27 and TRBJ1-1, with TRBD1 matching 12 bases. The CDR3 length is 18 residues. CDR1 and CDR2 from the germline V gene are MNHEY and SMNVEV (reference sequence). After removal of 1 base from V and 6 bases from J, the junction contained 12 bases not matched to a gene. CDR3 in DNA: TGTGCCAGCAGTTTATTAGGAGGGACAGGGGGCACGGTCGCTGAAGCTTTCTTT. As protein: CASSLLGGTGGTVAEAFF.

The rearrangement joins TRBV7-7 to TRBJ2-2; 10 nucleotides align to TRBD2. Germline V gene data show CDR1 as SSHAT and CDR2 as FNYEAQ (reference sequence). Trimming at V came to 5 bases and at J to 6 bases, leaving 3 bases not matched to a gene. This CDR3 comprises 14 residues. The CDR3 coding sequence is TGTGCCAGCAGCCCCAGCGGGGGGGCCGGGGAGCTGTTTTTT. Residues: CASSPSGGAGELFF. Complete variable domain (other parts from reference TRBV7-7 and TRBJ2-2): GAGVSQSPRYKVTKRGQDVTLRCDPISSHATLYWYQQALGQGPEFLTYFNYEAQPDKSGLPSDRFSAERPEGSISTLTIQRTEQRDSAMYRCASSPSGGAGELFFGEGSRLTVL.

CDR3 sequence: CASSGGETDTQYF. In nucleotides, the CDR3 is TGTGCCAGCAGTGGCGGGGAAACAGATACGCAGTATTTT. The genes are TRBV6-1 and TRBJ2-3, with D perhaps TRBD2 (6 bases). The CDR3 consists of 13 residues. V lost 4 bases to trimming and J lost 3 bases, with 8 bases between them. Germline V gene lookup returns CDR1 MNHNS and CDR2 SASEGT.

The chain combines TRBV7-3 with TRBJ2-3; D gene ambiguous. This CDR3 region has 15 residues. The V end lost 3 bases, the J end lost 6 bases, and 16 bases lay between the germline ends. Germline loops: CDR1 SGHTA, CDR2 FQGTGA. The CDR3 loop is CASSFNPGASDTQYF. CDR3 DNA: TGTGCCAGCAGCTTTAACCCGGGCGCAAGCGATACGCAGTATTTT.

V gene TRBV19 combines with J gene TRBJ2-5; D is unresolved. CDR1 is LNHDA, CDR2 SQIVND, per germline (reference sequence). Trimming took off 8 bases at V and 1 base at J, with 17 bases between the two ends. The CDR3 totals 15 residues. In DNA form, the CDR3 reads TGTGCCAGTGGGCAGGCCCTCACCTTCCAAGAGACCCAGTACTTC. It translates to CASGQALTFQETQYF.

The CDR3 coding sequence is TGTGCCTGGAGTGAGGGTAGCTACGAGCAGTACTTC. Protein sequence: CAWSEGSYEQYF. J is TRBJ2-7 and V is TRBV30; no definite D call. The V end lost 1 base, the J end lost 3 bases, and 7 bases lay between the germline ends. From germline, CDR1 is GTSNPN and CDR2 SVGIG (reference sequence). The CDR3 loop spans 12 amino acids.